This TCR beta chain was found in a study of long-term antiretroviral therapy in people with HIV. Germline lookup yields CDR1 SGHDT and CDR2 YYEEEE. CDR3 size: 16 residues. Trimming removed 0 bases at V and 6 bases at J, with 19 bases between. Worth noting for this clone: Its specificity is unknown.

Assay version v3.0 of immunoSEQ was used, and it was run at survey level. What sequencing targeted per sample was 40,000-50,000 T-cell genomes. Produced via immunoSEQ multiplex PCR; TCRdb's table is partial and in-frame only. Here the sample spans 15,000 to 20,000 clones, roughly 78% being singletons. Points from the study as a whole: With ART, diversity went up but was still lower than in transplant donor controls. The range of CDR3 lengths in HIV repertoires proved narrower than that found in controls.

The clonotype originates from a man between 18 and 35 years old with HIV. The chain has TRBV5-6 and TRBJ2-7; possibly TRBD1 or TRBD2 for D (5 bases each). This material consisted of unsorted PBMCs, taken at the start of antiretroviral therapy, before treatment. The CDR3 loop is CASSLAGWVTRGEQYF. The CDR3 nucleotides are TGTGCCAGCAGCTTGGCGGGGTGGGTGACAAGGGGCGAGCAGTACTTC.